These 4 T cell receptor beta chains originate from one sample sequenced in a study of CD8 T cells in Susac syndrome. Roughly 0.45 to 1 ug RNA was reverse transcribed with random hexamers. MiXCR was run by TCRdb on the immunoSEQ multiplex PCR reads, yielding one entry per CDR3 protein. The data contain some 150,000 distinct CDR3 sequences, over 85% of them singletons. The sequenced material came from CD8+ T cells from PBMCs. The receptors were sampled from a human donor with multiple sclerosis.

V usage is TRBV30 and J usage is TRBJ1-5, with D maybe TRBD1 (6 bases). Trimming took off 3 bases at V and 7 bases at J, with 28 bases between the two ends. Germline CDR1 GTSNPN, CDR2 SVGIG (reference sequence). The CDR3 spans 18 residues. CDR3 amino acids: CAWSPGTGFPLSTQPQHF. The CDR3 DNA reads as TGTGCCTGGAGCCCCGGAACAGGGTTCCCACTTTCGACCCAGCCCCAGCATTTT.

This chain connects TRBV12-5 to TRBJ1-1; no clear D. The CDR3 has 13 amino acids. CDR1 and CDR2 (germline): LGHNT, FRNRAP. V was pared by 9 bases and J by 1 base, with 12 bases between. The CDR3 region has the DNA TGTGCTAGCTCACACACGGGGAACACTGAAGCTTTCTTT. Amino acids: CASSHTGNTEAFF.

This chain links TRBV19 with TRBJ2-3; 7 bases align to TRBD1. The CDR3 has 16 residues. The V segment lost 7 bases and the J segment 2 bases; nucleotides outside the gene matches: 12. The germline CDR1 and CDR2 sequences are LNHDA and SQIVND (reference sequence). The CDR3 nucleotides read TGTGCCAGTAAGGGCCGGACGAGGGGGCCCACAGATACGCAGTATTTT. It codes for CASKGRTRGPTDTQYF.

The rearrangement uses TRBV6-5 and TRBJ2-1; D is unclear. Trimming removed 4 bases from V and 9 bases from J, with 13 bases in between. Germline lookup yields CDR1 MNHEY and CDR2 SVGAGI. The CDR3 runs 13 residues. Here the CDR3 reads CASSSTSWGEQFF. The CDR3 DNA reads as TGTGCCAGCAGTTCGACCTCATGGGGTGAGCAGTTCTTC.